Sequencing of this TCR beta chain was carried out in a study of T cells in Graves' hyperthyroidism and ophthalmopathy. Whole-study findings and limits: Ophthalmopathy prediction by the model preceded onset by a median approximately 6.9 months.

This clonotype was observed a few times. Its antigen is not known. Researchers amplified the TCR beta CDR3 regions from RNA transcripts. The TCR CDR3 was amplified in a first-round RT-PCR using the HTBI primer set. MiXCR was run by TCRdb on the multiplex PCR reads, yielding one entry per CDR3 protein. The data contain about half a million distinct CDR3 sequences, 22% of them seen just once; the ten biggest clones take up around 50%. V was pared by 2 bases and J by 0 bases, with 10 bases between. The CDR3 totals 15 residues. Germline loops: CDR1 SGHRS, CDR2 YFSETQ. Ophthalmopathy cases scored 3 or more on the Clinical Activity Score and 4 or more on NOSPECS grade, with duration below 3 months. Exclusion of patients followed from uncontrolled infection, other autoimmune disease, pregnancy or lactation.

The source material was blood. The chain links TRBV5-1 to TRBJ2-3, with D possibly TRBD1 on 6 matching bases. The TCR sequence derives from a woman in her sixties or seventies with Graves' ophthalmopathy. CDR3 DNA: TGCGCCAGCAGCTTCGACAGGAGTAGCACAGATACGCAGTATTTT. Residues: CASSFDRSSTDTQYF.